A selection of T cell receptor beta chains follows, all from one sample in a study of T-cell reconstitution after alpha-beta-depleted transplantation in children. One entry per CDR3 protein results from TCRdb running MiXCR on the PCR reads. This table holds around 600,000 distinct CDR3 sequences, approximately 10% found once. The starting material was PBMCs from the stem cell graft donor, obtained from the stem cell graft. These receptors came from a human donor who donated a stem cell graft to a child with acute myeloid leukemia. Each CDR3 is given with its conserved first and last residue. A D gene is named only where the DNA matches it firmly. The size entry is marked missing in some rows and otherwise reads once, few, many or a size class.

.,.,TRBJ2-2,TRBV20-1,TGCAGTGCTAGAGATCCTTCCCGAGGGACGGGCGGGGAGCTGTTTTTT,CSARDPSRGTGGELFF
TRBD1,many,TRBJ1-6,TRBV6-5,TGTGCCAGCAGTTCTGCGGGACAGTCTAATTCACCCCTCCACTTT,CASSSAGQSNSPLHF
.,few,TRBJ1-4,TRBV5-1,TGCGCCAGCAGCTTGGCCGGGACTGACCCTACCGAAAAACTGTTTTTT,CASSLAGTDPTEKLFF
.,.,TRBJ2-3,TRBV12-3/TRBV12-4,TGTGCCAGCAGTTTAGGCGGAGGCGGCATAGATACGCAGTATTTT,CASSLGGGGIDTQYF
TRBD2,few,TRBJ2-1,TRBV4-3,TGCGCCAGCAGCCAAGACCGTCGGACTAGCGAGAACTACAATGAGCAGTTCTTC,CASSQDRRTSENYNEQFF
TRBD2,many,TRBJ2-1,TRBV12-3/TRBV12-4,TGTGCCAGCAGAACGTCTAGCGGAAGGGGCTCCTACAATGAGCAGTTCTTC,CASRTSSGRGSYNEQFF
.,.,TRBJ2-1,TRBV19,TGTGCCGCTAAGGCGGGACCCTCCTACAATGAGCAGTTCTTC,CAAKAGPSYNEQFF
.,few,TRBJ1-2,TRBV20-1,TGCAGTGCTCCTCCCGGGGGGGCGCAGGCTAACTATGGCTACACCTTC,CSAPPGGAQANYGYTF
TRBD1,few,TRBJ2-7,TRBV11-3,TGTGCCAGCAGCTTATCCATACACACGGGACAGGGGGCCTTTTTCTCCTACGAGCAGTACTTC,CASSLSIHTGQGAFFSYEQYF
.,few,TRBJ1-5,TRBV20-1,TGCAGTGCTGTACGGGGAGGGGACATTAGCAATCAGCCCCAGCATTTT,CSAVRGGDISNQPQHF
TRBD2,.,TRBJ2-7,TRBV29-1,TGCAGCGCCGCTCGAGCTAGCGGGAGTCACGGTGAGCAGTACTTC,CSAARASGSHGEQYF
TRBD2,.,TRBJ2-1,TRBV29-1,TGCAGCGTCCGACTAGCGGGGACCAATGAGCAGTTCTTC,CSVRLAGTNEQFF
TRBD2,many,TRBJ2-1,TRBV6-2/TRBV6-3,TGTGCCAGCAGTTCTAAACTAGCGGGAGACGAGCAGTTCTTC,CASSSKLAGDEQFF
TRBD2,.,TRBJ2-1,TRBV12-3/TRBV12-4,TGTGCCAGCAGCAGACCTGGGACTAGCGGCTTCGATGAGCAGTTCTTC,CASSRPGTSGFDEQFF